These T cell receptor beta chains were read from a single sample in a study of radiation and T cells in renal cell carcinoma. Measured with immunoSEQ multiplex PCR; TCRdb has only the in-frame clones, and not every one. The sample has 150,000 or so clones, about 87% seen once; the top ten hold 3.5% to 5%. Sequencing was performed on blood, taken from a patient whose treatment included radiotherapy and nephrectomy. The source is a woman in her seventies with renal cell carcinoma. Each CDR3 is given with its conserved first and last residue. The D gene is left open where the match is weak. The size of a clone is reported for some rows only, either as once, few or many, or as a class for expanded clones.

TRBJ2-1	NA	NA	TRBV28	TGTGCCAGCAGTCCGGGGGCCCGTGTAAATTACAATGAGCAGTTCTTC	CASSPGARVNYNEQFF
TRBJ2-1	TRBD2	NA	TRBV10-3	TGTGCCATCACCATCGGACTAGCGGGGGCGAACAATGAGCAGTTCTTC	CAITIGLAGANNEQFF
TRBJ2-5	TRBD1	NA	TRBV15	TGTGCCACGACCACAGGGGTGAGACGGGAGACCCAGTACTTC	CATTTGVRRETQYF
TRBJ2-1	NA	NA	TRBV4-3	TGCGCCAGCAGCCAAGATCGTGCAGGGTGGTACAATGAGCAGTTCTTC	CASSQDRAGWYNEQFF
TRBJ2-7	TRBD1	once	TRBV4-3	TGCGCCAGCAGCCAAGAGTTACAGGGGAGCCACGAGCAGTACTTC	CASSQELQGSHEQYF
TRBJ1-2	TRBD1	NA	TRBV5-6	TGTGCCAGCAGCCCTCCGGGACAGGTCGTTAACTATGGCTACACCTTC	CASSPPGQVVNYGYTF
TRBJ1-6	TRBD1	NA	TRBV5-1	TGCGCCAGCGGAGAGGGACAGTTCACAAATTCACCCCTCCACTTT	CASGEGQFTNSPLHF
TRBJ1-1	TRBD1	few	TRBV6-4	TGTGCCAGCAGTGAGGCCAGGGGGACTGAAGCTTTCTTT	CASSEARGTEAFF
TRBJ2-3	NA	few	TRBV7-9	TGTGCCAGCAGCTTAGCGATGAAGGCAGATACGCAGTATTTT	CASSLAMKADTQYF
TRBJ2-7	TRBD1	NA	TRBV9	TGTGCCAGCAGCGTAGGACAGGGGACGTACGAGCAGTACTTC	CASSVGQGTYEQYF
TRBJ1-1	TRBD1	NA	TRBV5-1	TGCGCCAGCAGCTTGGATGCAGGGACAGGCACTGAAGCTTTCTTT	CASSLDAGTGTEAFF
TRBJ1-1	NA	NA	TRBV4-1	TGCGCCAGCAGCCAAGAGGGGGCCGGAAGGGGAGCTTTCTTT	CASSQEGAGRGAFF
TRBJ1-5	NA	few	TRBV5-6	TGTGCCAGCAGCTTGGGCTTGGGGGAGAGTCAGCCCCAGCATTTT	CASSLGLGESQPQHF
TRBJ2-3	TRBD1	NA	TRBV30	TGTGCCTGGAGCGACAGGGGGCGTAGAGATACGCAGTATTTT	CAWSDRGRRDTQYF
TRBJ1-2	NA	NA	TRBV6-1	TGTGCCAGCAATCCCGACCCCTATGGCTACACCTTC	CASNPDPYGYTF
TRBJ1-2	TRBD1	NA	TRBV9	TGTGCCAGCAGCGCAAGACAGGGGGCGCGGTTTCATGGCTACACCTTC	CASSARQGARFHGYTF
TRBJ1-1	NA	NA	TRBV18	TGTGCCAGCTCACCACCTGCAGGGAGGGTCACTGAAGCTTTCTTT	CASSPPAGRVTEAFF
TRBJ2-3	NA	NA	TRBV19	TGTGCCAGTAGTATTAGGGGGGGCGGCGATACGCAGTATTTT	CASSIRGGGDTQYF
TRBJ1-3	NA	NA	TRBV5-1	TGCGCCAGCAGCTCCCGGGTAGGCGGAAACACCATATATTTT	CASSSRVGGNTIYF
TRBJ2-7	NA	once	TRBV7-9	TGTGCCAGCAGCTTAGGAGCAAAATCCTACGAGCAGTACTTC	CASSLGAKSYEQYF
TRBJ1-2	NA	NA	TRBV29-1	TGCAGCGTGTTAGGAGGGAGAGGAGGCTACACCTTC	CSVLGGRGGYTF
TRBJ1-1	NA	NA	TRBV7-8	TGTGCCAGCAGCTCCCCCACAGGGCCGATGAACACTGAAGCTTTCTTT	CASSSPTGPMNTEAFF
TRBJ1-3	NA	NA	TRBV5-1	TGCGCCAGCAGCCGGGACTCAACAGGGTTGGGCTCTGGAAACACCATATATTTT	CASSRDSTGLGSGNTIYF
TRBJ2-5	NA	NA	TRBV20-1	TGCAGTGCTAGTGCCGGGGAGACCCAGTACTTC	CSASAGETQYF
TRBJ1-5	NA	NA	TRBV9	TGTGCCAGCAGCGTAGAGGGTGATCAGCCCCAGCATTTT	CASSVEGDQPQHF
TRBJ1-1	NA	NA	TRBV29-1	TGCAGCGTTGAAAATAGTTGGAATGGGTTGAACACTGAAGCTTTCTTT	CSVENSWNGLNTEAFF
TRBJ2-2	NA	NA	TRBV15	TGTGCCACCAGCAGTCCAAGGGGCAACACCGGGGAGCTGTTTTTT	CATSSPRGNTGELFF
TRBJ2-3	NA	NA	TRBV4-3	TGCGCCAGCAAAAGTAGGATAAACACAGATACGCAGTATTTT	CASKSRINTDTQYF